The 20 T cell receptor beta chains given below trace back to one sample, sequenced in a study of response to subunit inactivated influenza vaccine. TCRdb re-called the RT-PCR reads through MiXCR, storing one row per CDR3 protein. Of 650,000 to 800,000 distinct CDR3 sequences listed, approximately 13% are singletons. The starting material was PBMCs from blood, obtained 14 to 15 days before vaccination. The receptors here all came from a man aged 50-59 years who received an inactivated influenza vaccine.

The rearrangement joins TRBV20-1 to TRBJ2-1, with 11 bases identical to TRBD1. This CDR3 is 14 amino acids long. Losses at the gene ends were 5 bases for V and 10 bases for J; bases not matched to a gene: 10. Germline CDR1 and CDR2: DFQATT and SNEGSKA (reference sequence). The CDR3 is CSASGTGGVGEQFF. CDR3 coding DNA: TGCAGTGCTTCCGGGACAGGGGGTGTCGGGGAGCAGTTCTTC.

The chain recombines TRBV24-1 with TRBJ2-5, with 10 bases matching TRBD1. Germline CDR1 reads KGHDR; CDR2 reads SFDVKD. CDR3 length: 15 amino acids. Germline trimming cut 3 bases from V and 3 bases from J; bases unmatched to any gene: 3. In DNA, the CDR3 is TGTGCCACCAGTGATCCGGGACAGGGGAAAGAGACCCAGTACTTC. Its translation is CATSDPGQGKETQYF.

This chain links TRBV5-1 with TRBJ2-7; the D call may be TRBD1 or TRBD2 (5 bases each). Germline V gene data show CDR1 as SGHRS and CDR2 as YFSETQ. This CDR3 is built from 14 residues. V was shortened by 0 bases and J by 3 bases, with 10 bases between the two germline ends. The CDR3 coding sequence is TGCGCCAGCAGCTTGGGGGGGAATTACTACGAGCAGTACTTC. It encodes CASSLGGNYYEQYF.

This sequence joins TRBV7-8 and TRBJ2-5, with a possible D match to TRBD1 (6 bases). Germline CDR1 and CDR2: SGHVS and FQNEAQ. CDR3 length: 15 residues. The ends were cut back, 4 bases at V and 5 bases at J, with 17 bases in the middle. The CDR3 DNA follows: TGTGCCAGCAGCTCGCCCTCCCCTAGGGGGGAGACCCAGTACTTC. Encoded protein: CASSSPSPRGETQYF.

CDR3 in DNA: TGTGCCAGCAGCTCCCCCGGTGAACAGGGGAGGGGTGGCTACACCTTC. It is translated as CASSSPGEQGRGGYTF. The chain is built from TRBV28 and TRBJ1-2; 7 bases align to TRBD1. Germline lookup yields CDR1 MDHEN and CDR2 SYDVKM. The CDR3 contains 16 residues. After removal of 6 bases from V and 7 bases from J, the junction contained 17 bases not matched to a gene.

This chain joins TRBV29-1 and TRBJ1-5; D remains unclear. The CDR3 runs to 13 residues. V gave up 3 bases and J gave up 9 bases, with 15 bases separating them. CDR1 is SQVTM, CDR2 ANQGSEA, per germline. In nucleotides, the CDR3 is TGCAGCGTTGAGGCGGACTCGGGTGGGCCCCAGCATTTT. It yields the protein CSVEADSGGPQHF.

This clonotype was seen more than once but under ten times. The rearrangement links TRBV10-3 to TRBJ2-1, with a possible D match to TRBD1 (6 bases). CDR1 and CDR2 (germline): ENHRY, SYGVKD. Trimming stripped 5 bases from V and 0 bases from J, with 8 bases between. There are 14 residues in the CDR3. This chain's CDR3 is CAISPGVSYNEQFF. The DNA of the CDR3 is TGTGCCATCAGTCCAGGGGTCTCCTACAATGAGCAGTTCTTC.

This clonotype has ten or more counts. The CDR3 spells CASSFGTGRGTEAFF. The CDR3 DNA sequence: TGTGCCAGCAGTTTCGGAACAGGGAGGGGCACTGAAGCTTTCTTT. The chain uses TRBV12-3 or TRBV12-4 and TRBJ1-1, with a tentative D call TRBD1 (6 bases). The CDR3 is 15 amino acids. The germline V and J ends were trimmed by 3 bases and 4 bases, with 15 bases remaining between them.

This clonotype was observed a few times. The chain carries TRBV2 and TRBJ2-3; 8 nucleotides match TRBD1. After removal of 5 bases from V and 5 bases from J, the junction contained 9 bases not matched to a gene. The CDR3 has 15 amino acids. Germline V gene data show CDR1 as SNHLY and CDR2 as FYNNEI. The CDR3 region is CASSRTGSVGDTQYF. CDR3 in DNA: TGTGCCAGCAGTCGGACAGGGTCGGTGGGAGATACGCAGTATTTT. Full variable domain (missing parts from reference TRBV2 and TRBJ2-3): EPEVTQTPSHQVTQMGQEVILRCVPISNHLYFYWYRQILGQKVEFLVSFYNNEISEKSEIFDDQFSVERPDGSNFTLKIRSTKLEDSAMYFCASSRTGSVGDTQYFGPGTRLTVL.

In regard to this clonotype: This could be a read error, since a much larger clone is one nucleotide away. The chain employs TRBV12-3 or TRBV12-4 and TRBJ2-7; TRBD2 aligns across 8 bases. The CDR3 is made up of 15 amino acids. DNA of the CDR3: TGTGCCGGCAGTCCGGGGGGGGCGAGTCCCTACGAGCAGTACTTC. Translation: CAGSPGGASPYEQYF.

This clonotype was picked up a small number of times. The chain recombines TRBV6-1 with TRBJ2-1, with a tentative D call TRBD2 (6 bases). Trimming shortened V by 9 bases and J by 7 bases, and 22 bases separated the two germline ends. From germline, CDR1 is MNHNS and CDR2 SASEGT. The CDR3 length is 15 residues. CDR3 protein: CASSMRGSGGNEQFF. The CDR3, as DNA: TGTGCCAGTTCTATGAGAGGCAGCGGAGGGAATGAGCAGTTCTTC.

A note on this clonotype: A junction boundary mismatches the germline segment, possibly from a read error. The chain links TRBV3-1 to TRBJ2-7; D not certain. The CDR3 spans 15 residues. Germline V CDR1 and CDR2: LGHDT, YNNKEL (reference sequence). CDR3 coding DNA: TGTCCCAGCAGCCAAGTGAAGACCAACTCCTACGAGCAGTACTTC. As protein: CPSSQVKTNSYEQYF.

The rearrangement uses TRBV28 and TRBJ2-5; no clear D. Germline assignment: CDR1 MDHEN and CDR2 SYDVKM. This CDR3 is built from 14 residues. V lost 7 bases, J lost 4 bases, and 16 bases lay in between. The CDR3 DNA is TGTGCCAGCACCCCCGGATTCGGATTAGAGACCCAGTACTTC. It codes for CASTPGFGLETQYF. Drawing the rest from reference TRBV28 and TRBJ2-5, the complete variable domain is DVKVTQSSRYLVKRTGEKVFLECVQDMDHENMFWYRQDPGLGLRLIYFSYDVKMKEKGDIPEGYSVSREKKERFSLILESASTNQTSMYLCASTPGFGLETQYFGPGTRLLVL.

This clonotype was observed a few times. CDR3 nucleotides: TGCGCCAGCAGCCGCGACAGGGTGGCTGAAGCTTTCTTT. Protein sequence: CASSRDRVAEAFF. The gene calls are TRBV5-1 and TRBJ1-1, with 7 nucleotides matching TRBD1. J lost 6 bases, V lost 4 bases, and 6 bases had no gene match. The CDR3 has 13 residues. Germline V gene lookup returns CDR1 SGHRS and CDR2 YFSETQ.

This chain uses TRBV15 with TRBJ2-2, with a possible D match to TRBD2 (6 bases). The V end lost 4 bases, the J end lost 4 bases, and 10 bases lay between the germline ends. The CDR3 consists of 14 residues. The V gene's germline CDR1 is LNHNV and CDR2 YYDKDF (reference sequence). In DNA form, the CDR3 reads TGTGCCACCAGCATAAGGGGAGGCACCGGGGAGCTGTTTTTT. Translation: CATSIRGGTGELFF.

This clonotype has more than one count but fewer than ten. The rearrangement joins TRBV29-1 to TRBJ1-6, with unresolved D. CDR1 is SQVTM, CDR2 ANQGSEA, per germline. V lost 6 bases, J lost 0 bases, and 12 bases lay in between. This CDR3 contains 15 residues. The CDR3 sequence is CSVRLSSSYNSPLHF. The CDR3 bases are TGCAGCGTGCGACTGTCGAGCTCCTATAATTCACCCCTCCACTTT.

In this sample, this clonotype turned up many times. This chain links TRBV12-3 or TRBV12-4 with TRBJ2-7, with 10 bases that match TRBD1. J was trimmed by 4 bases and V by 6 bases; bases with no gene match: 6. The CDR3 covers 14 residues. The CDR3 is CASSIRDRGYEQYF. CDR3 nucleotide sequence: TGTGCCAGCAGCATCCGGGACAGGGGTTACGAGCAGTACTTC.

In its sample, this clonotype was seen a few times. Written as DNA, the CDR3 is TGCGCCAGCAGCTTGGTTTACGGTTCCACTGAAGCTTTCTTT. This gives the protein CASSLVYGSTEAFF. The gene calls are TRBV5-1 and TRBJ1-1; D is undetermined. This CDR3 has 14 residues. Germline CDR1 reads SGHRS; CDR2 reads YFSETQ. Trimming shortened V by 0 bases and J by 4 bases, and 10 bases separated the two germline ends.

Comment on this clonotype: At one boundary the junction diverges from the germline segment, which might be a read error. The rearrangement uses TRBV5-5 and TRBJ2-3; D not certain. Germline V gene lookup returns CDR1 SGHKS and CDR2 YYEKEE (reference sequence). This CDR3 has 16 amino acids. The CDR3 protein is CASSLTVGVPWDTQYF. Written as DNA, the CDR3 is TGTGCCAGCAGCTTGACGGTTGGGGTTCCCTGGGATACGCAGTATTTC. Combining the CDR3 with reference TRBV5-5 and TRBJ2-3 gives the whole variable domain DAGVTQSPTHLIKTRGQQVTLRCSPISGHKSVSWYQQVLGQGPQFIFQYYEKEERGRGNFPDRFSARQFPNYSSELNVNALLLGDSALYLCASSLTVGVPWDTQYFGPGTRLTVL.

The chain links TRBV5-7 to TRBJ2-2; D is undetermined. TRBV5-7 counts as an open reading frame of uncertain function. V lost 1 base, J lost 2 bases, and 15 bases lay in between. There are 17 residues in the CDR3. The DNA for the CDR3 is TGTGCCAGCAGCTTGAAGTATGGGCCCATTAACACCGGGGAGCTGTTTTTT. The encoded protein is CASSLKYGPINTGELFF.